These T cell receptor beta chains were read from a single sample in a study of regulatory T cells in long-lasting Graves disease. TCRdb re-analysed the multiplex PCR reads in MiXCR, keeping a single row per CDR3 protein. The table lists roughly 610,000 distinct CDR3 sequences, under 20% of them singletons. The same data also contributed to another study, on T cells in Graves' hyperthyroidism and ophthalmopathy.

The sequencing here drew on peripheral blood mononuclear cells (PBMCs), taken at new diagnosis, from a patient treated with antithyroid drugs. These receptors were taken from a woman in her 30s with Graves disease. The CDR3 runs from the conserved cysteine through the conserved F or W. The D gene is left open where the match is weak. Where a row states a size, it is once, few, many or the class of an expanded clone; other rows omit it.

D gene	V gene	clone size	J gene	CDR3 protein	CDR3 DNA
-	TRBV28	many	TRBJ1-4	CASSFGGNNEKLFF	TGTGCCAGCAGTTTTGGGGGTAATAATGAAAAACTGTTTTTT
-	TRBV6-5	few	TRBJ2-7	CASSYSHYEQYF	TGTGCCAGCAGTTACTCCCACTACGAGCAGTACTTC
-	TRBV7-9	many	TRBJ1-4	CASSRSGEGILFF	TGTGCCAGCAGTCGAAGCGGGGAGGGCATACTGTTTTTT
TRBD1	TRBV3-1	-	TRBJ1-4	CASSQGDRFNEKLFF	TGTGCCAGCAGCCAAGGGGACAGGTTTAATGAAAAACTGTTTTTT
-	TRBV2	many	TRBJ2-7	CASRVAVTYEQYF	TGTGCCAGCAGGGTAGCGGTTACCTACGAGCAGTACTTC
-	TRBV5-6	-	TRBJ1-5	CASSLFQGEQPQHF	TGTGCCAGCAGCTTGTTTCAGGGTGAACAGCCCCAGCATTTT
-	TRBV5-1	-	TRBJ2-2	CASSLRVTNTGELFF	TGCGCCAGCAGCCTCCGGGTTACGAACACCGGGGAGCTGTTTTTT
-	TRBV5-1	-	TRBJ2-6	CASSLEFLVGANVLTF	TGCGCCAGCAGCTTGGAATTTTTAGTCGGGGCCAACGTCCTGACTTTC
-	TRBV5-4	-	TRBJ1-5	CASSLGGSGGQPQHF	TGTGCCAGCAGCTTGGGAGGGTCGGGGGGTCAGCCCCAGCATTTT
-	TRBV7-3	many	TRBJ2-3	CASRNLEGSDTQYF	TGTGCCAGCAGAAACCTAGAGGGTTCAGATACGCAGTATTTT
TRBD2	TRBV2	-	TRBJ2-1	CASSDRGLGGNEQFF	TGTGCCAGCAGTGACCGCGGACTAGGTGGCAATGAGCAGTTCTTC
-	TRBV2	few	TRBJ2-7	CASSRKGGASSYEQYF	TGTGCCAGCAGTCGTAAAGGGGGGGCGAGCTCCTACGAGCAGTACTTC
-	TRBV18	-	TRBJ2-3	CASSRTITQADTQYF	TGTGCCAGCTCACGGACTATTACGCAAGCTGATACGCAGTATTTT
-	TRBV9	-	TRBJ1-4	CASSEQLPPNEKLFF	TGTGCCAGCAGCGAACAGCTCCCTCCTAATGAAAAACTGTTTTTT
-	TRBV9	many	TRBJ2-7	CASSTQGTEQYF	TGTGCCAGCAGCACCCAGGGTACCGAGCAGTACTTC
TRBD2	TRBV19	few	TRBJ2-2	CASSIYLAANTGELFF	TGTGCCAGTAGTATATACCTAGCGGCGAACACCGGGGAGCTGTTTTTT
TRBD2	TRBV19	few	TRBJ2-3	CASGRDTQYF	TGTGCCAGCGGGAGGGATACGCAGTATTTT
-	TRBV11-2	-	TRBJ2-3	CASSPPSGSTDTQYF	TGTGCCAGCTCACCACCGTCAGGTAGCACAGATACGCAGTATTTT
-	TRBV9	few	TRBJ2-3	CASSGQDLDTQYF	TGTGCCAGCAGCGGACAGGATTTAGATACGCAGTATTTT
-	TRBV9	many	TRBJ2-7	CASSVGRYSYEQYF	TGTGCCAGCAGCGTAGGACGGTACTCCTACGAGCAGTACTTC
-	TRBV28	many	TRBJ2-7	CASSKQGYHEQYF	TGTGCCAGCAGTAAGCAGGGATACCACGAGCAGTACTTC
-	TRBV2	many	TRBJ2-7	CASSAGLTFLRGHF	TGTGCCAGCAGCGCCGGATTAACGTTCCTCCGGGGTCACTTC
-	TRBV19	many	TRBJ2-7	CASTAGNLYEQYF	TGTGCCAGTACCGCAGGGAACCTCTACGAGCAGTACTTC